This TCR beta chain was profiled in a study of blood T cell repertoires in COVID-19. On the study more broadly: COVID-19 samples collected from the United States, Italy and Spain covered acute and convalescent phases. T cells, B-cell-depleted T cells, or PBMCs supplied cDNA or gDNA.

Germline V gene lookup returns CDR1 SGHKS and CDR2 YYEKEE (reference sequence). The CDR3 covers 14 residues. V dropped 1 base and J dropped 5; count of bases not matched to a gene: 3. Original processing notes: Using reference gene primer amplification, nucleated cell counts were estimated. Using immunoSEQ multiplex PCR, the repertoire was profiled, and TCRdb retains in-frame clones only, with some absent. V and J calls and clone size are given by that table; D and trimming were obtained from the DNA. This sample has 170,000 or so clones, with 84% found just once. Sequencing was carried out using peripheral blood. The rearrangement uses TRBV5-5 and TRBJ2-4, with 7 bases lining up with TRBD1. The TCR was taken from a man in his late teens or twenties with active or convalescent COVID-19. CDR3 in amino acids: CASSLRQGENIQYF. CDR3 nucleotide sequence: TGTGCCAGCAGCTTGAGACAGGGCGAAAACATTCAGTACTTC.